This paragraph covers one T cell receptor (beta chain) sequence. These data come from a study of shared clonotypes between healthy human individuals. TCRdb's copy holds only in-frame clones and misses some; the assay was immunoSEQ multiplex PCR. The sample carries around 700,000 clones, under 95% recorded once. Germline V gene data show CDR1 as MGHRA and CDR2 as YSYEKL. This CDR3 has 15 amino acids. V lost 4 bases and J lost 3, with 16 bases in between. Positive CCR7 selection of CD45RO-negative cells yielded the naive CD8 cells, and terminally differentiated effector memory CD45RA+ cells were excluded.

The source of this sequence is a man under 40 in good health. V and J are TRBV4-1 and TRBJ2-7, with TRBD1 as a possible D gene (5 bases). What was sequenced was naive CD8+ T cells sorted from blood. CDR3 in DNA: TGCGCCAGCAGCCTATTCGACAGCACCTTCTACGAGCAGTACTTC. It yields the protein CASSLFDSTFYEQYF.